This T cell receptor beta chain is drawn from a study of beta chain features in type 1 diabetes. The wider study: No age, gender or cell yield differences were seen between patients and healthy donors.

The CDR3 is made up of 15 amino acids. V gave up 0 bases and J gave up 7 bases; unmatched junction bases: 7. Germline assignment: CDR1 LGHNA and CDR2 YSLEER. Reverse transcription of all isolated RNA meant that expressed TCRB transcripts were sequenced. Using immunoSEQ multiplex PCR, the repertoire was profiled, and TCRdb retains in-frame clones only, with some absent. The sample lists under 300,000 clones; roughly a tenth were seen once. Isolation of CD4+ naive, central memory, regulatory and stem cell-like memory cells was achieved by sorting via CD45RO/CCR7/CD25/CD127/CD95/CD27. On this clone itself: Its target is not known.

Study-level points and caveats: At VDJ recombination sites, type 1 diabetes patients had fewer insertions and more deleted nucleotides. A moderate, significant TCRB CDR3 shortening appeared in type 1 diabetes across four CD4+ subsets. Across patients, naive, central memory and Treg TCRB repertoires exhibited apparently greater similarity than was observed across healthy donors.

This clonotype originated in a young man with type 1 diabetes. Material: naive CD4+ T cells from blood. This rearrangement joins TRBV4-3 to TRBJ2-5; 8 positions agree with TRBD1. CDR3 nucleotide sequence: TGCGCCAGCAGCCAAGATGGGCAGGGGGCGAGGACCCAGTACTTC. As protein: CASSQDGQGARTQYF.